The next 26 T cell receptor beta chains were all read from a single sample in a study of PD-1 blockade in mismatch repair-deficient tumors. Assay used: immunoSEQ multiplex PCR; TCRdb lists only in-frame clones, some missing. Of about 38,000 clones listed, about 88% are singletons. Here the sequenced sample was peripheral blood, taken less than 95 weeks after starting pembrolizumab. Every receptor here comes from an adult with mismatch repair-deficient cancer.

This chain uses TRBV29-1 with TRBJ2-1; TRBD2 matches at 13 bases. Per the germline V gene, CDR1 is SQVTM and CDR2 is ANQGSEA. The length of the CDR3 is 14 residues. With 6 bases clipped from V and 4 bases from J, the junction kept 3 bases outside the gene matches. CDR3 protein: CSVGTSGKYNEQFF. CDR3 DNA sequence: TGCAGCGTGGGGACTAGCGGGAAATACAATGAGCAGTTCTTC.

This chain uses TRBV6-1 with TRBJ1-5; D is possibly TRBD1 (5 bases). The germline V gene has CDR1 MNHNS and CDR2 SASEGT. This CDR3 comprises 15 residues. V lost 3 bases, J lost 7 bases, and 16 bases lay in between. CDR3 nucleotide sequence: TGTGCCAGCAGTGATTATCGGGGGGAGGAACAGCCCCAGCATTTT. Protein product: CASSDYRGEEQPQHF.

Comment on this clone: Other DNA sequences in this specimen translate into the identical CDR3. V and J are TRBV9 and TRBJ2-5, with TRBD2 matching 11 bases. This CDR3 is built from 14 residues. In germline, CDR1 is SGDLS, CDR2 YYNGEE. The junction had 1 base not matched to a gene; V was cut back by 2 bases and J by 4 bases. In DNA form, the CDR3 reads TGTGCCAGCAGCGTCGGACTAGCGGGAGAGACCCAGTACTTC. Translation gives CASSVGLAGETQYF.

This sequence joins TRBV13 and TRBJ2-3; 9 bases map to TRBD2. The CDR3 runs to 18 residues. Germline V gene data show CDR1 as PRHDT and CDR2 as FYEKMQ (reference sequence). Trimming removed 5 bases from V and 3 bases from J; junction bases left unmatched: 15. The CDR3 DNA reads TGTGCCAGCAGCCCTCGCCTAGCGGGGATACTGGGAACAGATACGCAGTATTTT. It yields the protein CASSPRLAGILGTDTQYF. The full variable domain, in which reference TRBV13 and TRBJ2-3 provide the parts outside the CDR3, is AAGVIQSPRHLIKEKRETATLKCYPIPRHDTVYWYQQGPGQDPQFLISFYEKMQSDKGSIPDRFSAQQFSDYHSELNMSSLELGDSALYFCASSPRLAGILGTDTQYFGPGTRLTVL.

There are a few counts of this clone. The chain employs TRBV5-4 and TRBJ1-3; weak D call: TRBD1 (6 bases). V was pared by 4 bases and J by 4 bases, with 15 bases between. The V gene's germline CDR1 is SGHNT and CDR2 YYREEE (reference sequence). This CDR3 is 15 amino acids long. CDR3 loop: CASSQDEGGGNTIYF. The DNA for the CDR3 is TGTGCCAGCAGCCAAGATGAGGGGGGAGGAAACACCATATATTTT.

This clone was recorded once. V gene TRBV2 combines with J gene TRBJ2-1, with 8 bases identical to TRBD2. Unmatched junction bases numbered 4, after V lost 2 bases and J lost 4 bases. CDR1 and CDR2 (germline): SNHLY, FYNNEI. The CDR3 is made up of 15 amino acids. The CDR3 bases are TGTGCCAGCAGTGAATCCAGCGGGAGATACAATGAGCAGTTCTTC. Translated, it gives CASSESSGRYNEQFF. The full variable domain, rest sourced from reference TRBV2 and TRBJ2-1, is EPEVTQTPSHQVTQMGQEVILRCVPISNHLYFYWYRQILGQKVEFLVSFYNNEISEKSEIFDDQFSVERPDGSNFTLKIRSTKLEDSAMYFCASSESSGRYNEQFFGPGTRLTVL.

V is TRBV30 and J is TRBJ1-2; D is unclear. Trimming removed 2 bases at V and 8 bases at J, with 12 bases between. Germline CDR1 reads GTSNPN; CDR2 reads SVGIG (reference sequence). There are 12 residues in the CDR3. CDR3 in DNA: TGTGCCTGGAGTCGCCCCCAAGAAGGCTACACCTTC. This encodes CAWSRPQEGYTF. Full variable domain (rest looked up from reference TRBV30 and TRBJ1-2): SQTIHQWPATLVQPVGSPLSLECTVEGTSNPNLYWYRQAAGRGLQLLFYSVGIGQISSEVPQNLSASRPQDRQFILSSKKLLLSDSGFYLCAWSRPQEGYTFGSGTRLTVV.

The genes are TRBV5-4 and TRBJ2-1; D is unresolved. Trimming stripped 6 bases from V and 10 bases from J, with 14 bases between. Germline V gene data show CDR1 as SGHNT and CDR2 as YYREEE (reference sequence). The CDR3 is 12 amino acids. Written as DNA, the CDR3 is TGTGCCAGCACCCGTGACCTGGCGGAGCAGTTCTTC. This gives the protein CASTRDLAEQFF.

A single count supports this clone. J is TRBJ1-5 and V is TRBV15, with D uncertain. The germline gives CDR1 LNHNV, CDR2 YYDKDF (reference sequence). This CDR3 spans 15 amino acids. The germline V and J ends were trimmed by 1 base and 1 base, with 8 bases remaining between them. For the CDR3, the DNA is TGTGCCACCAGCAGAGGACGGGGAAGCAATCAGCCCCAGCATTTT. It translates to CATSRGRGSNQPQHF.

This sequence joins TRBV18 and TRBJ2-2; no definite D call. CDR3 length: 16 amino acids. Deletions cut 1 base from V and 0 bases from J, with 9 bases between. CDR1 is KGHSH and CDR2 is LQKENI in the germline V gene. CDR3 in DNA: TGTGCCAGCTCACCACAAGCAACCGCGAACACCGGGGAGCTGTTTTTT. Protein sequence: CASSPQATANTGELFF.

J is TRBJ2-7 and V is TRBV25-1; 12 bases align to TRBD2. The germline V gene has CDR1 MGHDK and CDR2 SYGVNS. The CDR3 is 18 amino acids. The trim removed 0 bases at V and 5 bases at J, leaving 11 bases unmatched. CDR3 loop: CASSEYAPGLAGGDEQYF. The CDR3 DNA sequence: TGTGCCAGCAGTGAATACGCACCGGGGCTAGCGGGAGGGGACGAGCAGTACTTC.

The chain joins TRBV11-3 to TRBJ2-2, with D possibly being TRBD2 (5 bases). V dropped 7 bases and J dropped 5 bases, with 14 bases sitting between them. Per germline, CDR1 SGHNT and CDR2 YENEEA. CDR3 length: 14 residues. CDR3 residues: CASTSTRGTGELFF. The CDR3 nucleotides are TGTGCCAGCACCTCGACTCGGGGTACCGGGGAGCTGTTTTTT.

The CDR3 DNA follows: TGTGCCAGCAGCCCCCCTCGGGGGGCGGGGACTGAAGCTTTCTTT. Its protein is CASSPPRGAGTEAFF. The gene calls are TRBV7-2 and TRBJ1-1; possible D gene TRBD1, 6 bases. V was clipped by 5 bases and J by 5 bases, with 18 bases between them. Per the germline V gene, CDR1 is SGHTA and CDR2 is FQGNSA. The length of the CDR3 is 15 residues.

This clone is a singleton in its sample. The chain is built from TRBV13 and TRBJ2-7; TRBD2 aligns across 10 bases. The CDR3 length is 15 residues. The trim removed 2 bases at V and 4 bases at J, leaving 5 bases unmatched. The V gene's germline CDR1 is PRHDT and CDR2 FYEKMQ (reference sequence). The CDR3 sequence: CASSLQASGSYEQYF. As DNA, the CDR3 is TGTGCCAGCAGCTTACAGGCTAGCGGGAGTTACGAGCAGTACTTC. Full variable domain (missing parts from reference TRBV13 and TRBJ2-7): AAGVIQSPRHLIKEKRETATLKCYPIPRHDTVYWYQQGPGQDPQFLISFYEKMQSDKGSIPDRFSAQQFSDYHSELNMSSLELGDSALYFCASSLQASGSYEQYFGPGTRLTVT.

By share, this clone counts as large. This chain uses TRBV7-9 with TRBJ1-2; TRBD1 is a possible D gene (5 bases). V was pared by 4 bases and J by 0 bases, with 18 bases between. CDR3 length: 17 residues. Germline V gives CDR1 SEHNR, CDR2 FQNEAQ (reference sequence). In DNA, the CDR3 is TGTGCCAGCAGCTCCCGGGGAAGTCGGGGGGCTAACTATGGCTACACCTTC. This codes for CASSSRGSRGANYGYTF.

The chain links TRBV29-1 to TRBJ2-5, with D perhaps matching TRBD1 (6 bases). CDR1 is SQVTM and CDR2 is ANQGSEA in the germline V gene. V was pared by 0 bases and J by 5 bases, with 7 bases between. This CDR3 spans 12 amino acids. CDR3 sequence (DNA): TGCAGCGTTGAAGAGAGGGGGGAGACCCAGTACTTC. It encodes CSVEERGETQYF.

V gene TRBV5-1 combines with J gene TRBJ2-3, with D possibly being TRBD2 (5 bases). The V gene's germline CDR1 is SGHRS and CDR2 YFSETQ. V shed 3 bases and J shed 2 bases, with 13 bases lying between them. This CDR3 region has 15 residues. The CDR3 sequence is CASSSNGEPTDTQYF. The DNA for the CDR3 is TGCGCCAGCAGCTCCAACGGGGAGCCCACAGATACGCAGTATTTT. Full variable domain (missing parts from reference TRBV5-1 and TRBJ2-3): KAGVTQTPRYLIKTRGQQVTLSCSPISGHRSVSWYQQTPGQGLQFLFEYFSETQRNKGNFPGRFSGRQFSNSRSEMNVSTLELGDSALYLCASSSNGEPTDTQYFGPGTRLTVL.

This sequence joins TRBV9 and TRBJ2-1; D possibly corresponds to TRBD1 (5 bases). CDR1 SGDLS and CDR2 YYNGEE come from the germline V gene. CDR3 length: 15 amino acids. Trimming stripped 0 bases from V and 5 bases from J, with 12 bases between. Here the CDR3 DNA reads TGTGCCAGCAGCGTAGCCCCGGACAATCACAATGAGCAGTTCTTC. Translation gives CASSVAPDNHNEQFF.

The rearrangement links TRBV6-1 to TRBJ1-2; perhaps TRBD1 as D (6 bases). Between the trimmed V and J ends, which lost 2 bases and 5 bases, there was a span of 15 bases. CDR3 length: 15 amino acids. CDR1 is MNHNS and CDR2 is SASEGT in the germline V gene. The CDR3 DNA reads as TGTGCCAGCAGTGAAAGAGTCCGGACAGCTTATGGCTACACCTTC. This gives the protein CASSERVRTAYGYTF.

The V call is TRBV6-5, the J call TRBJ1-3, with a tentative D call TRBD1 (6 bases). Trimming removed 2 bases from V and 5 bases from J, with 13 bases in between. Germline V gives CDR1 MNHEY, CDR2 SVGAGI. The CDR3 consists of 15 residues. CDR3 protein: CASSYLRGGRNTIYF. DNA for the CDR3: TGTGCCAGCAGTTACCTCAGGGGAGGGAGAAACACCATATATTTT.

The chain carries TRBV19 and TRBJ2-7, with 8 bases identical to TRBD2. J was trimmed by 4 bases and V by 5 bases; bases with no gene match: 13. The CDR3 is 16 residues long. The V gene's germline CDR1 is LNHDA and CDR2 SQIVND (reference sequence). The CDR3 is CASSPRQREYRYEQYF. Here the CDR3 DNA reads TGTGCCAGTAGTCCGCGCCAGCGGGAGTACCGGTACGAGCAGTACTTC.

The chain recombines TRBV7-2 with TRBJ2-1; D assignment may be TRBD1 or TRBD2 (5 bases each). Trimming removed 4 bases at V and 2 bases at J, with 6 bases between. The CDR3 loop spans 13 amino acids. Germline-derived CDR1 and CDR2 are SGHTA and FQGNSA. This CDR3 reads CASSWGTYNEQFF. The CDR3, as DNA: TGTGCCAGCAGCTGGGGGACCTACAATGAGCAGTTCTTC.

This clone has only one observation. The chain uses TRBV2 and TRBJ2-5, with D unclear. Deletions cut 2 bases from V and 4 bases from J, with 14 bases between. This CDR3 contains 15 residues. Germline V lookup: CDR1 SNHLY, CDR2 FYNNEI. The CDR3 here is CASSEHYEKLETQYF. For the CDR3, the DNA is TGTGCCAGCAGTGAACACTACGAAAAGCTAGAGACCCAGTACTTC.

The chain combines TRBV4-1 with TRBJ2-7; D is undetermined. The CDR3 sequence is 17 residues long. Between the trimmed V and J ends, which lost 0 bases and 2 bases, there was a span of 17 bases. Per germline, CDR1 MGHRA and CDR2 YSYEKL. For the CDR3, the DNA is TGCGCCAGCAGCCAAGATGGGGTCGGTTGGGTCGCCTACGAGCAGTACTTC. Amino acids: CASSQDGVGWVAYEQYF.

This clone was found once. V and J are TRBV18 and TRBJ2-7; the D gene is possibly TRBD1 (6 bases). Germline loops: CDR1 KGHSH, CDR2 LQKENI. The CDR3 has 15 residues. V was trimmed by 1 base and J by 7 bases, leaving 17 bases between them. CDR3 residues: CASSPRGGGVEEQYF. The CDR3 nucleotides are TGTGCCAGCTCACCACGGGGTGGGGGCGTGGAGGAGCAGTACTTC. Full variable domain (outside the CDR3, taken from reference TRBV18 and TRBJ2-7): NAGVMQNPRHLVRRRGQEARLRCSPMKGHSHVYWYRQLPEEGLKFMVYLQKENIIDESGMPKERFSAEFPKEGPSILRIQQVVRGDSAAYFCASSPRGGGVEEQYFGPGTRLTVT.

The rearrangement uses TRBV7-2 and TRBJ2-2; TRBD1 matches at 7 bases. Germline values: CDR1 SGHTA, CDR2 FQGNSA. The V segment lost 0 bases and the J segment 3 bases; nucleotides outside the gene matches: 4. The CDR3 loop spans 16 amino acids. This CDR3 reads CASSLAVGGYTGELFF. The CDR3 coding sequence is TGTGCCAGCAGCTTAGCTGTAGGGGGCTACACCGGGGAGCTGTTTTTT.